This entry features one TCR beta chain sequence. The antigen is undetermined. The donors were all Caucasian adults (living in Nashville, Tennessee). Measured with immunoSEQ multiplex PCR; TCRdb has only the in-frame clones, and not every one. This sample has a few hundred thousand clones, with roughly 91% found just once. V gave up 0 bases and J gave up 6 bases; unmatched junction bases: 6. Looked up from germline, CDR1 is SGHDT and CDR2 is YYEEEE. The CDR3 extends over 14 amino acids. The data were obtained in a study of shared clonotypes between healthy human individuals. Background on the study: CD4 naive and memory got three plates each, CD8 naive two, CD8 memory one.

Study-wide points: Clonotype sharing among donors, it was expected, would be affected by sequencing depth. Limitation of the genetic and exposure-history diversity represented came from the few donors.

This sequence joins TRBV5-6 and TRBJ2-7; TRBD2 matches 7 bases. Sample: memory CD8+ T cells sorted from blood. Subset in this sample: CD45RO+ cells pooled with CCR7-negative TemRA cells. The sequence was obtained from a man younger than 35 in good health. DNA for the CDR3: TGTGCCAGCAGCTTGGGGACTAGTTTTTTCGAGCAGTACTTC. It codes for CASSLGTSFFEQYF.